One and the same sample provided the 11 T cell receptor beta chains below, sequenced in a study of tumor-infiltrating lymphocytes in primary liver carcinoma. With a constant-region primer, TCR beta cDNA was made from approximately 500 ng of total RNA. Three nested multiplex PCR rounds, a slightly modified ARM-PCR method, built the TCR beta libraries. The study ran its first two PCR rounds for nine to eleven cycles each, using TRBV1-TRBV30 forward primers and a C-beta reverse primer. One entry per CDR3 protein, called by TCRdb with MiXCR from the multiplex PCR reads. The sample lists fewer than 200,000 distinct CDR3 sequences; roughly 80% were seen once. Total RNA and DNA came together from 20-30 mg of bulk tissue without cell sorting. Material for sequencing was tumor tissue from primary liver carcinoma. These TCRs come from a man aged 35 to 55 with primary liver carcinoma and hepatitis B virus infection.

A word on this clonotype: Being one base from a much bigger clone, this may be a read error. The J gene is TRBJ2-5, the V gene TRBV5-4; 7 bases fit TRBD2. There are 14 residues in the CDR3. CDR1 is SGHNT, CDR2 YYREEE, per germline (reference sequence). DNA for the CDR3: TGTGCCAGCAGGTTGGCGGGAGCTGAAGAGACCCAGTACTTC. Translating it yields CASRLAGAEETQYF.

This clonotype was observed a few times. With a much larger clone just one base away, this may be a read error. Given the absence of the conserved phenylalanine or tryptophan at the CDR3 end, a read error is likely. V usage is TRBV28 and J usage is TRBJ2-2; D tentatively reads TRBD1 or TRBD2 (5 bases each). This CDR3 has 16 residues. Germline CDR1 reads MDHEN; CDR2 reads SYDVKM. Deletions cut 3 bases from V and 5 bases from J, with 16 bases between. The CDR3 nucleotides read TGTGCCAGCAGTTTTTCGGGACCCTTGGGGACCGGGGAGCTGTTTTCT. This sequence encodes CASSFSGPLGTGELFS.

Comment on this clonotype: The junction does not match germline at one end; this may be a read error. The chain joins TRBV4-2 to TRBJ1-2, with a tentative D call TRBD1 (6 bases). The CDR3 contains 18 residues. Per the germline V gene, CDR1 is LGHNA and CDR2 is YNFKEQ. In nucleotides, the CDR3 is TGTGCCAGCAGCCGATCGTCCAGGGAGGGGGGCGCGTCCTATGGTTACACCTTC. It yields the protein CASSRSSREGGASYGYTF.

Concerning this clonotype: Compared with germline, one end of the junction differs, possibly owing to a read error. The J gene is TRBJ2-3, the V gene TRBV11-2; D unclear. The CDR3 is 14 residues long. Germline assignment: CDR1 SGHAT and CDR2 FQNNGV. DNA for the CDR3: TGTCCCAGCAGCTTAGATGTCCCCACAGATACGCAGTATTTC. Protein: CPSSLDVPTDTQYF.

About this clonotype: Relative to the germline gene, one junction end is altered; a read error may explain this. The V gene is TRBV5-1, the J gene TRBJ1-1; TRBD1 is a possible D gene (6 bases). The CDR3 contains 12 residues. Germline V gene lookup returns CDR1 SGHRS and CDR2 YFSETQ. Here the CDR3 DNA reads TGCGCCAGCAGCCCGGAGACAGGTGAAGGTATCTTT. Translated: CASSPETGEGIF.

As for this clonotype: It may be a read error: a sequence one base away is much more abundant. V and J are TRBV24-1 and TRBJ2-1, with TRBD2 matching 7 bases. The CDR3 totals 14 residues. In germline, CDR1 is KGHDR, CDR2 SFDVKD. In DNA form, the CDR3 reads TGTGCCACCAGTGATCCAGCGGGAAACAATGAGCTGTTCTTC. Encoded protein: CATSDPAGNNELFF.

This clonotype was counted only a few times. Since a much larger clone is just one base distant, this may be a read error. Written as DNA, the CDR3 is TGTGCCTGGAGTGTACGGTCGGGGAGCAAGCAGTACTTC. Its translation: CAWSVRSGSKQYF. The chain couples TRBV30 to TRBJ2-7, with D possibly being TRBD2 (5 bases). The CDR3 has 13 residues. Germline CDR1 is GTSNPN and CDR2 is SVGIG (reference sequence). V was clipped by 0 bases and J by 8 bases, with 14 bases between them. The full variable domain, completed using reference TRBV30 and TRBJ2-7, is SQTIHQWPATLVQPVGSPLSLECTVEGTSNPNLYWYRQAAGRGLQLLFYSVGIGQISSEVPQNLSASRPQDRQFILSSKKLLLSDSGFYLCAWSVRSGSKQYFGPGTRLTVT.

On this clonotype itself: The conserved final phenylalanine or tryptophan is absent from the CDR3, which likely points to a read error. V and J are TRBV11-2 and TRBJ2-4; D gene ambiguous. The CDR3 runs 15 residues. The V gene lost 7 bases and the J gene lost 4 bases, with 17 bases spanning the gap. Germline V CDR1 and CDR2: SGHAT, FQNNGV. CDR3 nucleotides: TGTGCCAGCACCACTTCGCCGGTAGCTAAAAACATTCAGTACTTA. This encodes CASTTSPVAKNIQYL.

On this clonotype itself: Since the CDR3 does not end with the conserved phenylalanine or tryptophan, this likely comes from a read error. The chain combines TRBV30 with TRBJ2-2, with D possibly matching TRBD2 (5 bases). The CDR3 is 14 residues long. Germline V gene data show CDR1 as GTSNPN and CDR2 as SVGIG (reference sequence). The V end was cut by 4 bases, the J end by 1 base, with 10 bases between. The CDR3 sequence is CAWKTAGNTGELFL. CDR3 DNA sequence: TGTGCCTGGAAAACGGCGGGGAACACCGGGGAGCTGTTTTTG.

The chain recombines TRBV7-9 with TRBJ2-1; 8 nucleotides line up with TRBD2. The V segment lost 0 bases and the J segment 6 bases; nucleotides outside the gene matches: 4. Germline CDR1 and CDR2: SEHNR and FQNEAQ (reference sequence). The CDR3 spans 15 residues. CDR3 amino acids: CASSLALGGGNEQFF. The CDR3 bases are TGTGCCAGCAGCTTAGCGCTCGGGGGGGGCAATGAGCAGTTCTTC.

In nucleotides, the CDR3 is TGTGGCAGTAGTGACGGGGGGCGAGGGACCCAGTACTTC. Protein product: CGSSDGGRGTQYF. The chain links TRBV6-1 to TRBJ2-5; weak D call: TRBD2 (7 bases). The CDR3 totals 13 residues. CDR1 is MNHNS and CDR2 is SASEGT in the germline V gene.